This T cell receptor (beta chain) was documented in a study of identical twins (dated by TCRdb to 2016 to 2018). With regard to the full study: The study deep-sequenced TCR alpha and beta repertoires from monozygotic twins, unrelated adults of various ages and cord blood to test whether fetal clonotypes persist. To rule out contamination, the twin experiments were replicated at different times with different library preparation protocols. Points the paper makes about the study in general: Recombination models systematically underestimated out-of-frame TCR alpha sharing in monozygotic twins but agreed with sharing between unrelated individuals. Fewer insertions were carried by abundant cord blood beta clonotypes, a similar but weaker trend appeared in young adult naive repertoires, and no such trend appeared in memory repertoires. Conclusions relied on cross-sectional statistical analysis, since the same donors could not be followed over many years. Compared with coincidental sharing between unrelated individuals, an excess of low generation-probability sequences was observed among out-of-frame TCR alpha sequences shared between twins. Invariant T cells such as MAIT and iNKT could partly confound zero-insertion analyses, although diverse VJ usage argued against such confounding for most clonotypes. In beta out-of-frame sequences, excess twin sharing was weaker, because having fewer shared sequences lowered the signal-to-noise ratio.

Germline trimming amounts to 3 bases on V and 3 bases on J, with 8 as the count of junction bases outside the gene matches. From the germline V gene, CDR1 is MNHNS and CDR2 is SASEGT. The CDR3, from cysteine to valine, totals 15 residues. The sequence is cut down to CDR3 DNA, 45 bases in frame from base 1. Every donor was a healthy Caucasian. The twin cohort comprised three pairs of female monozygotic twins, all aged roughly 18 to 30 years. CD4+ and CD8+ T cell populations were isolated with positive isolation kits from Invitrogen. Preparation of the library involved 5' RACE. The run used an Illumina HiSeq 2000. Template switching introduced a universal primer binding site; the final cDNA contained a unique molecular identifier, enabling accurate counting of TCR cDNA molecules. Specific primers in the conserved constant-segment region were used to synthesize first-strand cDNA for the TCR alpha and beta chains. To control for contamination, each cDNA library was double barcoded with a SMART-Mk sample barcode plus Illumina barcodes. TruSeq adapter sequences and Illumina sample barcodes were added in two successive PCR steps. The TCR alpha and beta cDNA libraries were sequenced on the Illumina HiSeq platform using custom primers. Turning to the authors' computational methods: Unique molecular identifiers were extracted from raw reads with MiGEC, and CDR3 positions were determined with MiXCR. For each individual, recombination models were inferred using an EM algorithm with the repgenHMM and IGoR tools. The analysis of shared clonotypes was done with the tcR package in R, with sharing normalized by the product of cloneset sizes. To study raw recombination free of thymic and clonal selection effects, out-of-frame nonproductive sequences were analyzed. The public reads were run again by TCRdb, first through fastp at Q25 and then through MiXCR, and only productive beta chains were kept. Rows matching on CDR3 protein sequence are summarized as one entry with the most common DNA and genes. These V and J calls rely on TCRdb rather than the paper's analysis. The sample table contains about 530,000 distinct CDR3 sequences; only one count was recorded for approximately 20% of them. The ten most abundant clones make up about 0.48% of the sample.

This clonotype was counted only a few times. The target of this receptor is not known. No base qualities exist here, and no much larger clone lies one base off it. This sample was also put to use in a study of yellow fever vaccine responses in identical twins. The second publication reports: According to the authors, in identical twins the way T cells responded to vaccination appeared partly convergent and partly personalized. In identical twins, the study followed T cell clones that responded to the vaccine with precision.

The chain is encoded by TRBV6-1 joined to TRBJ2-7; 7 nucleotides in the junction match TRBD1. This clonotype originated in a young woman in good health. Sequencing was carried out using CD4+ T cells sorted from blood. In nucleotides, the sequence is TGTGCCAGCAGTGATCGACAGACAGGGCGCTACGAGCAGTACGTC. The resulting protein is CASSDRQTGRYEQYV.